Listed here is a single T cell receptor (beta chain). Antigen: not known. The protocol was immunoSEQ multiplex PCR, while the TCRdb copy is restricted to in-frame clones and leaves out a portion. The sample has approximately 140,000 clones, around 88% seen once. This specimen comes from a study of cytomegalovirus exposure and HLA in healthy donors. Background on the study: The 90 to 150 validation repertoires, a later analysis reported, used the same platform as the roughly 660 repertoires from the first cohort. Study-level findings and limits: There were a few CMV-associated chains whose specificity for CMV antigens was confirmed in vitro. TCR beta chains numbering roughly 150 were designated cytomegalovirus-associated. Reports credit the classifier with highly specific, highly sensitive diagnosis of cytomegalovirus status.

The CDR3 totals 18 residues. CDR1 is MNHNS and CDR2 is SASEGT in the germline V gene. Trimming took 4 bases from V and 8 from J, leaving 27 bases between them. This clonotype originated in a woman aged 18-30 years in good health and CMV-seropositive. Sequencing was done on a sample of PBMCs. The rearrangement links TRBV6-1 to TRBJ2-1, with D perhaps matching TRBD2 (6 bases). The CDR3 bases are TGTGCCAGCAGTGCAATATTTGGGGGACTGATGTCGGAGGATGAGCAGTTCTTC. Translation gives CASSAIFGGLMSEDEQFF.